This TCR beta chain derives from a study of blood T cell repertoires in COVID-19. Study-level information: The United States, Italy and Spain provided the acute and convalescent COVID-19 samples. In each case, the material was cDNA or gDNA derived from T cells, B-cell-depleted T cells, or PBMCs.

Produced via immunoSEQ multiplex PCR; TCRdb's table is partial and in-frame only. The data hold tens of thousands of clones, with about 86% observed a single time. There are 16 residues in the CDR3. The germline V gene encodes CDR1 SGHTA and CDR2 FQGNSA. V lost 3 bases, J lost 5 bases, and 7 bases stayed unmatched. Material for sequencing was peripheral blood. This TCR was sampled from a man between 40 and 49 years old with acute or convalescent COVID-19. The chain joins TRBV7-2 to TRBJ2-7; 13 bases are shared with TRBD2. The CDR3 loop is CASSLGSTSGGNEQYF. In DNA, the CDR3 is TGTGCCAGCAGCTTGGGCTCGACTAGCGGGGGGAACGAGCAGTACTTC.